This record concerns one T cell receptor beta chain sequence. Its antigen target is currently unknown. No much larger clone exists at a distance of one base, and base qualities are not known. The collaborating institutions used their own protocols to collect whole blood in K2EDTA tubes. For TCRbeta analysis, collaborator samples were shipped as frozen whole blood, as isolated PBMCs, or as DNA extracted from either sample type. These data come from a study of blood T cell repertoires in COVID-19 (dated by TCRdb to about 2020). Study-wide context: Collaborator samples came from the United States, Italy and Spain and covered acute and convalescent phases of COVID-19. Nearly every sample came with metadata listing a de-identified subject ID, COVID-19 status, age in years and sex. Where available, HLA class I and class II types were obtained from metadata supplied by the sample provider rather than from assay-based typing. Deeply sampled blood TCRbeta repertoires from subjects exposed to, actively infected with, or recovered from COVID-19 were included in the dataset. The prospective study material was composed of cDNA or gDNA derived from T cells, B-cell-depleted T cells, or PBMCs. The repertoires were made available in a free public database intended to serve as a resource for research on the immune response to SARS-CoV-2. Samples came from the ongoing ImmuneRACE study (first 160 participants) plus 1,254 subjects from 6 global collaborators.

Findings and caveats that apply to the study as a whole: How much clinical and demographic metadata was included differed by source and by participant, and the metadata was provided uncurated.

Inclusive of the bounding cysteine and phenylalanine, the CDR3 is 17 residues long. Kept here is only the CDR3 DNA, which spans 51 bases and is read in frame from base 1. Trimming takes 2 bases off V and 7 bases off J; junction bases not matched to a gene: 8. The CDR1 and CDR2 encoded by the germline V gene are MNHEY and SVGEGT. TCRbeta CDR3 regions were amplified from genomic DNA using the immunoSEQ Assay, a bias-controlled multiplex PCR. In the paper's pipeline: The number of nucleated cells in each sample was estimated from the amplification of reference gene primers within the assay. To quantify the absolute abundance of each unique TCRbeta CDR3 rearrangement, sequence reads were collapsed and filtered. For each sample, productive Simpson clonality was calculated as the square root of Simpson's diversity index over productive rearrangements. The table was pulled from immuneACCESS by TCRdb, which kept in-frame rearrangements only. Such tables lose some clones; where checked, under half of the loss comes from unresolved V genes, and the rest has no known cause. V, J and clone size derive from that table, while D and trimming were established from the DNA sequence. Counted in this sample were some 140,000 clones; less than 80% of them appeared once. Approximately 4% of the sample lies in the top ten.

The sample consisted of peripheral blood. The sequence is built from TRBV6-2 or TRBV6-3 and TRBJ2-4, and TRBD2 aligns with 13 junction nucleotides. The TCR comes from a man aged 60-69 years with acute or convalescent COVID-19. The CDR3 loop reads CASSYGTSGTARNIQYF. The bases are TGTGCCAGCAGTTACGGGACTAGCGGGACCGCCCGGAACATTCAGTACTTC.